The text below deals with one TCR beta chain. This entry belongs to a study of blood T cell repertoires in COVID-19. With 3 bases removed from V and 7 bases from J, the gap between germline ends came to 9 bases. The CDR3 totals 12 residues. CDR1 and CDR2 from the germline V gene are SGHTA and FQGNSA. Data came from immunoSEQ multiplex PCR; TCRdb stores just in-frame clones and leaves some out. The sample has just over 300,000 clones, just under 90% seen once. The origin of this receptor is a woman aged 25-40 years with COVID-19, enrolled during active disease. The gene calls are TRBV7-2 and TRBJ1-2; D unclear. The material sequenced was peripheral blood. The CDR3 DNA sequence: TGTGCCAGCAGCTTTACATCGCCTGGCTACACCTTC. Protein: CASSFTSPGYTF.